A single T cell receptor beta chain is shown here with its context. This clone was seen a handful of times. Its antigen is unknown. Base-call qualities are not available, and no considerably larger clone is one nucleotide away. TCRbeta CDR3 regions were amplified from genomic DNA using the immunoSEQ Assay, a bias-controlled multiplex PCR. The source study handled its data this way. Nucleated cell counts per sample were estimated from amplification of reference gene primers within the assay. To quantify the absolute abundance of each unique TCRbeta CDR3 rearrangement, sequence reads were collapsed and filtered. For each sample, productive Simpson clonality was calculated as the square root of Simpson's diversity index across productive rearrangements. Held by TCRdb, this immuneACCESS table contains in-frame sequences only and omits some clones. Under half of the omission traces to an unresolved V gene where checked; the cause of the rest is unknown. The D gene and trimming were derived from the DNA, and the V and J assignments and clone size from that table. The sample table contains approximately 75,000 clones; only one count was recorded for about 74% of them. Together, the top ten hold just over 2.5% of the sample.

The collaborating institutions used their own protocols to collect whole blood in K2EDTA tubes. For TCRbeta analysis, collaborators shipped samples in one of three forms: frozen whole blood, isolated PBMCs, or DNA extracted from either of those sample types. This specimen comes from a study of blood T cell repertoires in COVID-19 (dated by TCRdb to the early 2020s). General notes on the study: Samples covering the acute and convalescent phases of COVID-19 were provided by collaborators in the United States, Italy and Spain. Samples came from the ongoing ImmuneRACE study (first 160 participants) plus 1,254 subjects from 6 global collaborators. Subjects who had been exposed to COVID-19, were actively infected with it, or had recovered from it provided the deeply sampled blood TCRbeta repertoires that made up the dataset. Sample metadata almost always included a de-identified subject ID, COVID-19 status, age in years and sex. The repertoires were released in a freely available public database meant as a resource for research on the immune response to SARS-CoV-2. Where available, HLA class I and class II types were taken from metadata supplied by the sample provider and were not determined by assay-based typing. The material from the prospective study consisted of cDNA or gDNA derived from T cells, B-cell-depleted T cells, or PBMCs. The paper as a whole reports these results and caveats: How much clinical and demographic metadata was included differed by source and by participant, and the metadata was provided uncurated.

CDR1 SGHTA and CDR2 FQGNSA were looked up in the germline V gene. The CDR3 spans 16 residues, from the cysteine through the phenylalanine. The DNA shown is the 48-base CDR3, in frame from base 1. The junction carries 14 bases between V and J, which are trimmed by 3 bases and 2 bases respectively. Sequencing was performed on peripheral blood. This sequence was found in a human donor with acute or convalescent COVID-19. The donor label of this sample is uncertain. The chain is encoded by TRBV7-2 joined to TRBJ1-5; TRBD1 is a possible D gene, resting on 6 matching bases. The CDR3 is CASSLNRVFGNQPQHF. The sequenced DNA is TGTGCCAGCAGCTTGAACAGGGTGTTTGGCAATCAGCCCCAGCATTTT. The CDR3, completed at both ends by the reference TRBV7-2 and TRBJ1-5 genes, gives the full variable domain GAGVSQSPSNKVTEKGKDVELRCDPISGHTALYWYRQSLGQGLEFLIYFQGNSAPDKSGLPSDRFSAERTGGSVSTLTIQRTQQEDSAVYLCASSLNRVFGNQPQHFGDGTRLSIL.